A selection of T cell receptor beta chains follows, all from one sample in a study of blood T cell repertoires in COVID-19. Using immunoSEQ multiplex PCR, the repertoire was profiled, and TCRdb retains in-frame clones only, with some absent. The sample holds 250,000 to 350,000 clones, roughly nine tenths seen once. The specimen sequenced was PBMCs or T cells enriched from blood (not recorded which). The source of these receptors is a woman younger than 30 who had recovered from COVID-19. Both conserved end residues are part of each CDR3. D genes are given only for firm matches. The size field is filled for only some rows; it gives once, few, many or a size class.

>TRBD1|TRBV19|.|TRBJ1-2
CASSIPLEGAYGYTF
TGTGCCAGTAGTATACCCCTGGAGGGGGCTTATGGCTACACCTTC
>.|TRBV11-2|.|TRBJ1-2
CASSLGQSEGYTF
TGTGCCAGCAGCTTAGGACAGTCCGAGGGCTACACCTTC
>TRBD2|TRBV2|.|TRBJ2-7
CASIPGLAGGRPSIEQYF
TGTGCCAGCATACCGGGACTAGCGGGGGGACGTCCATCTATAGAGCAGTACTTC
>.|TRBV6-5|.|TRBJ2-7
CASRSTEVREQYF
TGTGCCAGCAGGAGTACGGAGGTCCGCGAGCAGTACTTC
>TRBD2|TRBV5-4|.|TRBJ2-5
CASSPGGRETQYF
TGTGCCAGCAGTCCGGGGGGGCGGGAGACCCAGTACTTC
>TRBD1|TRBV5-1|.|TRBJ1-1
CASSAGGTEAFF
TGCGCCAGCAGTGCAGGGGGCACTGAAGCTTTCTTT
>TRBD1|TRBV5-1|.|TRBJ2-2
CASSTIPPGQGATGELFF
TGCGCCAGCAGCACAATACCCCCGGGACAGGGAGCCACCGGGGAGCTGTTTTTT
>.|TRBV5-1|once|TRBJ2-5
CASSLPILTEETQYF
TGCGCCAGCAGCTTGCCGATTTTAACTGAAGAGACCCAGTACTTC
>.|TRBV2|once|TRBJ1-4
CASRQTGLGPNEKLFF
TGTGCCAGCAGACAAACAGGGCTTGGACCTAATGAAAAACTGTTTTTT
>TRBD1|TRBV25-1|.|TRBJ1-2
CASSEPGQLYGYTF
TGTGCCAGCAGTGAACCGGGACAGCTCTATGGCTACACCTTC
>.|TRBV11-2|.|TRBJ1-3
CASSSNRNTIYF
TGTGCCAGCAGCTCAAACAGAAACACCATATATTTT
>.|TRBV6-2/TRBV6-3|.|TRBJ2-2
CASSYSRAAGKDGELFF
TGTGCCAGCAGTTACTCGCGGGCGGCGGGGAAGGACGGGGAGCTGTTTTTT
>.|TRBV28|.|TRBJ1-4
CASSQVSGGLFF
TGTGCCAGCAGTCAAGTCTCCGGCGGACTGTTTTTT
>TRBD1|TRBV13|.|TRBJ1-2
CASSRDRVGYTF
TGTGCCAGCAGCCGGGACAGGGTTGGCTACACCTTC
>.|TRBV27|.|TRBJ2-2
CASSSRTATGELFF
TGTGCCAGCAGTTCCCGGACAGCAACGGGGGAGCTGTTTTTT
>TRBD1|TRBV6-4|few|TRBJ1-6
CASSDSANRGSSPLHF
TGTGCCAGCAGTGACTCGGCCAACAGGGGATCCTCACCCCTCCACTTT
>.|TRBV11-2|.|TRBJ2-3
CASSLTTRNTDTQYF
TGTGCCAGCAGCTTAACAACTAGGAACACAGATACGCAGTATTTT
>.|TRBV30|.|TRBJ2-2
CASGTTNTGELFF
TGTGCCTCCGGGACAACGAACACCGGGGAGCTGTTTTTT
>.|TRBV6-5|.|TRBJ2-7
CASSRGPSSYEQYF
TGTGCCAGCAGTCGAGGGCCGAGCTCCTACGAGCAGTACTTC
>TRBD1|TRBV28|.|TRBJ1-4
CASSLSGTGLKKLFF
TGTGCCAGCAGTTTAAGCGGGACAGGGTTGAAAAAACTGTTTTTT
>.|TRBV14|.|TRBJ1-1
CASSQSGRNTEAFF
TGTGCCAGCAGCCAATCCGGGAGGAACACTGAAGCTTTCTTT
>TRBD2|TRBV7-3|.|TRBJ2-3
CASSLMGSGKTQYF
TGTGCCAGCAGCTTAATGGGGAGCGGGAAGACGCAGTATTTT
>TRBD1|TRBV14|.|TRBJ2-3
CASSQDKPARGSDTQYF
TGTGCCAGCAGCCAAGATAAGCCGGCCAGGGGGAGTGATACGCAGTATTTT
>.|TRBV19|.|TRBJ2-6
CASSVLFSGANVLTF
TGTGCCAGTAGTGTTTTATTCTCTGGGGCCAACGTCCTGACTTTC
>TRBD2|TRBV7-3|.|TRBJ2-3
CASSSPLAGVADTQYF
TGTGCCAGCAGCTCACCTCTAGCGGGGGTGGCAGATACGCAGTATTTT